This T cell receptor beta chain was profiled in a study of tumor-infiltrating lymphocytes in primary liver carcinoma. Broader study findings: Between tumor regions, pairs overlapped more than tumor-adjacent and tumor-blood pairs did. The study found a significantly higher top-250-clone fraction in tumors than in blood (p = 0.039).

The investigators made TCR beta cDNA from approximately 0.5 ug total RNA, using a constant-region primer. Construction of TCR beta libraries relied on three successive nested multiplex PCR rounds employing slightly modified ARM-PCR. TRBV1-TRBV30 forward primers paired with a C-beta reverse primer drove the first two PCR rounds, roughly 10 cycles each. In TCRdb, the multiplex PCR reads were re-called with MiXCR into one record per CDR3 protein. The data contain 85,000 to 100,000 distinct CDR3 sequences, roughly 70% of them singletons. Co-extraction yielded RNA and DNA from around 20-30 mg of unsorted bulk tissue. The study enrolled treatment-naive patients with chronic HBV infection. This clonotype was counted many times. Its specificity is not known. Trimming cost V 7 bases and J 6 bases, with 16 bases left between them. This CDR3 is 14 amino acids long. CDR1 and CDR2 from the germline V gene are MNHEY and SVGAGI.

The origin of this receptor is a man in his forties or fifties with primary liver carcinoma and hepatitis B virus infection. The chain carries TRBV6-5 and TRBJ2-1; maybe TRBD2 (6 bases). The sequencing input was tumor-adjacent normal liver tissue. CDR3 in amino acids: CASNPEGRSNEQFF. The CDR3 DNA reads as TGTGCCAGCAACCCGGAGGGCAGGAGCAATGAGCAGTTCTTC.